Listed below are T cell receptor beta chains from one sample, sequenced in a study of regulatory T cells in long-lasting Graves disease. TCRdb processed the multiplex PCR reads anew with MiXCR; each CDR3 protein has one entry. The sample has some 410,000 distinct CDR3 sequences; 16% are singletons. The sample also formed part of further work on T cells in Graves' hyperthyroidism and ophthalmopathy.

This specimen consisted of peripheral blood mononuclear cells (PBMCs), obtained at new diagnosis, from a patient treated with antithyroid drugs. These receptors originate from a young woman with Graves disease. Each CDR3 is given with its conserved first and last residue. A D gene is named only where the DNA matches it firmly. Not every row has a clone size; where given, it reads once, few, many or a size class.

CDR3nt: TGCAGTGCTAGACCGGGGACTAGCATTGATGAGCAGTTCTTC
CDR3aa: CSARPGTSIDEQFF
j_gene: TRBJ2-1
len: 14
d_gene: TRBD2
v_gene: TRBV20-1
abundance: -

CDR3nt: TGTGCCAGCGTATTCAGAGTAGGGCAGTACTTC
CDR3aa: CASVFRVGQYF
j_gene: TRBJ2-7
len: 11
d_gene: -
v_gene: TRBV6-1
abundance: many

CDR3nt: TGTGCCAGCAGTACGAAAGGGACTAGCGGGAGAACCTACGAGCAGTACTTC
CDR3aa: CASSTKGTSGRTYEQYF
j_gene: TRBJ2-7
len: 17
d_gene: TRBD2
v_gene: TRBV12-3/TRBV12-4
abundance: many

CDR3nt: TGCAGTGCTAGACGGTTGTTGAGGGACAGGGGCTACAATGAGCAGTTCTTC
CDR3aa: CSARRLLRDRGYNEQFF
j_gene: TRBJ2-1
len: 17
d_gene: TRBD1
v_gene: TRBV20-1
abundance: many

CDR3nt: TGTGCCACCAGCGGATATGAAAAACTGTTTTTT
CDR3aa: CATSGYEKLFF
j_gene: TRBJ1-4
len: 11
d_gene: -
v_gene: TRBV15
abundance: -

CDR3nt: TGCAGTGCTTCAACACGGGCGGGGGAAAAACTGCTTTTT
CDR3aa: CSASTRAGEKLLF
j_gene: TRBJ1-4
len: 13
d_gene: -
v_gene: TRBV20-1
abundance: -

CDR3nt: TGCAGTGCTAGAGCTGCGAATGAGCAGTTCTTC
CDR3aa: CSARAANEQFF
j_gene: TRBJ2-1
len: 11
d_gene: -
v_gene: TRBV20-1
abundance: many

CDR3nt: TGCGCCAGCAGCCACGAACAATCAACCGGGACCCAGTACTTC
CDR3aa: CASSHEQSTGTQYF
j_gene: TRBJ2-5
len: 14
d_gene: -
v_gene: TRBV4-1
abundance: few

CDR3nt: TGCGCCAGCACCAATTCCGAGACAGATGCGAACTATGGCTACACCTTC
CDR3aa: CASTNSETDANYGYTF
j_gene: TRBJ1-2
len: 16
d_gene: -
v_gene: TRBV5-1
abundance: few

CDR3nt: TGTGCCAGCAGTTCCGGGACAGGGGGCCGAGAGACCCAGTACTTC
CDR3aa: CASSSGTGGRETQYF
j_gene: TRBJ2-5
len: 15
d_gene: TRBD1
v_gene: TRBV28
abundance: many

CDR3nt: TGTGCCAGCAGCAATCAGGGGAACTTC
CDR3aa: CASSNQGNF
j_gene: TRBJ2-1
len: 9
d_gene: -
v_gene: TRBV7-9
abundance: -

CDR3nt: TGTGCCAGCAGCCAGACTAGCGGTAACAATGAGCAGTTCTTC
CDR3aa: CASSQTSGNNEQFF
j_gene: TRBJ2-1
len: 14
d_gene: TRBD2
v_gene: TRBV18
abundance: many

CDR3nt: TGTGCCAGCAGACAAACGGCAGGGGGCCCCTCCTACAATGAGCAGTTCTTC
CDR3aa: CASRQTAGGPSYNEQFF
j_gene: TRBJ2-1
len: 17
d_gene: TRBD1
v_gene: TRBV6-2/TRBV6-3
abundance: -

CDR3nt: TGTGCCAGCAGCCCCTCCGTTTCGGGTGAGAGTGAGCAGTTCTTC
CDR3aa: CASSPSVSGESEQFF
j_gene: TRBJ2-1
len: 15
d_gene: -
v_gene: TRBV7-9
abundance: -

CDR3nt: TGCAGCGTTGAAGATCGGAGGGGTAGAGCTGGAAACACCATATATTTT
CDR3aa: CSVEDRRGRAGNTIYF
j_gene: TRBJ1-3
len: 16
d_gene: -
v_gene: TRBV29-1
abundance: many

CDR3nt: TGTGCCAGCAGCTTAGCGATCGGGAGAGTGGATCAGCCCCAGCATTTT
CDR3aa: CASSLAIGRVDQPQHF
j_gene: TRBJ1-5
len: 16
d_gene: -
v_gene: TRBV7-2
abundance: -

CDR3nt: TGTGCCAGCAGCTTATCAAGACAGGGGATGAACACTGAAGCTTTCTTT
CDR3aa: CASSLSRQGMNTEAFF
j_gene: TRBJ1-1
len: 16
d_gene: TRBD1
v_gene: TRBV7-8
abundance: -

CDR3nt: TGTGCCAGCAGCTTGAACAGGGCCACCTATGGCTACACCTTC
CDR3aa: CASSLNRATYGYTF
j_gene: TRBJ1-2
len: 14
d_gene: -
v_gene: TRBV5-8
abundance: -

CDR3nt: TGCAGCGTTGAAAGGGGACGTGGACAGGGTGAAGCTTTCTTT
CDR3aa: CSVERGRGQGEAFF
j_gene: TRBJ1-1
len: 14
d_gene: TRBD1
v_gene: TRBV29-1
abundance: once

CDR3nt: TGCAGTGCTAGAGAGCGGGACGGAGCGGTCCCTAGCACAGATACGCAGTATTTT
CDR3aa: CSARERDGAVPSTDTQYF
j_gene: TRBJ2-3
len: 18
d_gene: -
v_gene: TRBV20-1
abundance: many

CDR3nt: TGTGCCAGCAGACTACAGGGGGAGAACACCATATATTTT
CDR3aa: CASRLQGENTIYF
j_gene: TRBJ1-3
len: 13
d_gene: TRBD1
v_gene: TRBV27
abundance: many

CDR3nt: TGTGCCAGCAGCTACAAACGGCTAGCGGGGAGGGAGACCCAGTACTTC
CDR3aa: CASSYKRLAGRETQYF
j_gene: TRBJ2-5
len: 16
d_gene: TRBD2
v_gene: TRBV7-8
abundance: many

CDR3nt: TGCGCCAGCAGCTTGGAGAGTGTGCAGTTCTTC
CDR3aa: CASSLESVQFF
j_gene: TRBJ2-1
len: 11
d_gene: -
v_gene: TRBV5-1
abundance: few

CDR3nt: TGTGCCAGCAGCGTATGGCTAGCGGGAGTTAATGAGCAGTTCTTC
CDR3aa: CASSVWLAGVNEQFF
j_gene: TRBJ2-1
len: 15
d_gene: TRBD2
v_gene: TRBV9
abundance: few

CDR3nt: TGTGCCAGCAGCCAAGATACAGGGGCAGGACAGCCCCAGCATTTT
CDR3aa: CASSQDTGAGQPQHF
j_gene: TRBJ1-5
len: 15
d_gene: TRBD1
v_gene: TRBV3-1
abundance: many

CDR3nt: TGTGCCACCAGTGATTTGACTAGCGGGATCACGGGCGTGGAGACCCAGTACTTC
CDR3aa: CATSDLTSGITGVETQYF
j_gene: TRBJ2-5
len: 18
d_gene: TRBD2
v_gene: TRBV24-1
abundance: many

CDR3nt: TGCGCCAGCAGCGTCCAATGGACAGGGGGCGCAGAGACCCAGTACTTC
CDR3aa: CASSVQWTGGAETQYF
j_gene: TRBJ2-5
len: 16
d_gene: TRBD1
v_gene: TRBV5-1
abundance: -

CDR3nt: TGTGCCTGGAGCCAGGACAGGGGGGTCTACGAGCAGTACTTC
CDR3aa: CAWSQDRGVYEQYF
j_gene: TRBJ2-7
len: 14
d_gene: TRBD1
v_gene: TRBV30
abundance: many

CDR3nt: TGCGCCAGCAAATGGGGACAGGACACTGAAGCTTTCTTT
CDR3aa: CASKWGQDTEAFF
j_gene: TRBJ1-1
len: 13
d_gene: TRBD1
v_gene: TRBV5-1
abundance: many

CDR3nt: TGTGCCAGTAGCCCCCCCGACAGAGGAGCCCAGTACTTC
CDR3aa: CASSPPDRGAQYF
j_gene: TRBJ2-5
len: 13
d_gene: -
v_gene: TRBV19
abundance: -

CDR3nt: TGTGCCAGCAGCGAGTCTCCAGGGGGCGCAAATGAAAAACTGTTTTTT
CDR3aa: CASSESPGGANEKLFF
j_gene: TRBJ1-4
len: 16
d_gene: TRBD1
v_gene: TRBV7-9
abundance: -

CDR3nt: TGCGCCAGCAGCGAAGAAGGCGATGAGCAGTTCTTC
CDR3aa: CASSEEGDEQFF
j_gene: TRBJ2-1
len: 12
d_gene: -
v_gene: TRBV2
abundance: many

CDR3nt: TGCAGTGCTAGAGGTGGACAGGGCCTCCGGTCACCCCTCCACTTT
CDR3aa: CSARGGQGLRSPLHF
j_gene: TRBJ1-6
len: 15
d_gene: TRBD1
v_gene: TRBV20-1
abundance: -

CDR3nt: TGTGCCAGCAGGAGGACTAGCGGGAACCCCTACGAGCAGTACTTC
CDR3aa: CASRRTSGNPYEQYF
j_gene: TRBJ2-7
len: 15
d_gene: TRBD2
v_gene: TRBV5-8
abundance: many

CDR3nt: TGTGCCAGCAGCCCAGCGCCAGATACGCAGTATTTT
CDR3aa: CASSPAPDTQYF
j_gene: TRBJ2-3
len: 12
d_gene: -
v_gene: TRBV14
abundance: -

CDR3nt: TGTGCTAGTCGAGGGCCGGACACCTATCAGCAGTTCTTC
CDR3aa: CASRGPDTYQQFF
j_gene: TRBJ2-1
len: 13
d_gene: -
v_gene: TRBV27
abundance: -

CDR3nt: TGTGCCAGCAGTTTCTACCCCGGGACAGGGGACAATCAGCCCCAGCATTTT
CDR3aa: CASSFYPGTGDNQPQHF
j_gene: TRBJ1-5
len: 17
d_gene: TRBD1
v_gene: TRBV6-5
abundance: few

CDR3nt: TGTGCCAGCAGCCCCCACACCGGCCGGTACGGCAGATCCTACGAGCAGTACTTC
CDR3aa: CASSPHTGRYGRSYEQYF
j_gene: TRBJ2-7
len: 18
d_gene: -
v_gene: TRBV3-1
abundance: many

CDR3nt: TGTGCCAGCAGTCGCGAACGGGATCAGCCCCAGCATTTT
CDR3aa: CASSRERDQPQHF
j_gene: TRBJ1-5
len: 13
d_gene: -
v_gene: TRBV6-2/TRBV6-3
abundance: -

CDR3nt: TGTGCCAGCAGCAAGGGACTAGTTACAGATACGCAGTATTTT
CDR3aa: CASSKGLVTDTQYF
j_gene: TRBJ2-3
len: 14
d_gene: TRBD2
v_gene: TRBV9
abundance: -

CDR3nt: TGTGCCAGCAGCTTAGGGGGGGGCCCTTGGGAAAAACTGTTTTTT
CDR3aa: CASSLGGGPWEKLFF
j_gene: TRBJ1-4
len: 15
d_gene: -
v_gene: TRBV7-9
abundance: -

CDR3nt: TGTGCCAGCTCTGGGGGAGGGCCAGTTGCGGTTGATGAGCAGTTCTTC
CDR3aa: CASSGGGPVAVDEQFF
j_gene: TRBJ2-1
len: 16
d_gene: TRBD2
v_gene: TRBV28
abundance: -

CDR3nt: TGTGCCAGCAGACTCTTCGGGCTCGATTCCTACGAGCAGTACTTC
CDR3aa: CASRLFGLDSYEQYF
j_gene: TRBJ2-7
len: 15
d_gene: -
v_gene: TRBV6-1
abundance: many

CDR3nt: TGCAGTGCTAGAGATATCAGCACAGATACGCAGTATTTT
CDR3aa: CSARDISTDTQYF
j_gene: TRBJ2-3
len: 13
d_gene: -
v_gene: TRBV20-1
abundance: many

CDR3nt: TGTGCCAGCAGCTCCATTCCCGAAACCTACAATGAGCAGTTCTTC
CDR3aa: CASSSIPETYNEQFF
j_gene: TRBJ2-1
len: 15
d_gene: -
v_gene: TRBV7-9
abundance: many

CDR3nt: TGTGCCAGCAGCCAATCCCAGGGGCACACCGGGGAGCTGTTTTTT
CDR3aa: CASSQSQGHTGELFF
j_gene: TRBJ2-2
len: 15
d_gene: -
v_gene: TRBV3-1
abundance: many

CDR3nt: TGTGCCAGCAGTGCCCCGGACAGATCCTACGAGCAGTACTTC
CDR3aa: CASSAPDRSYEQYF
j_gene: TRBJ2-7
len: 14
d_gene: -
v_gene: TRBV6-1
abundance: -

CDR3nt: TGTGCCAGCATTCTCCCGGGGTCAATTCAACGGGCTTTCTTT
CDR3aa: CASILPGSIQRAFF
j_gene: TRBJ1-1
len: 14
d_gene: -
v_gene: TRBV28
abundance: few

CDR3nt: TGTAGCCTAGCGGGAGTCTCGAGCACCGGGGAGCTGTTTTTT
CDR3aa: CSLAGVSSTGELFF
j_gene: TRBJ2-2
len: 14
d_gene: TRBD2
v_gene: TRBV7-9
abundance: many

CDR3nt: TGTGCCATCTTAGCGGGACCAACCTACGAGCAGTACTTC
CDR3aa: CAILAGPTYEQYF
j_gene: TRBJ2-7
len: 13
d_gene: TRBD2
v_gene: TRBV10-3
abundance: many

CDR3nt: TGCGCCAGCAGCCAGGAAGGGCGTGGGGACACTGAAGCTTTCTTT
CDR3aa: CASSQEGRGDTEAFF
j_gene: TRBJ1-1
len: 15
d_gene: -
v_gene: TRBV5-1
abundance: many

CDR3nt: TGTGCCAGCAGTGAAGCTAGGACTAGCGGATCCTACGAGCAGTACTTC
CDR3aa: CASSEARTSGSYEQYF
j_gene: TRBJ2-7
len: 16
d_gene: TRBD2
v_gene: TRBV6-1
abundance: many

CDR3nt: TGTGCCTGGAGTGTACCAGACAGGCCAGAGGGAGCTTTCTTT
CDR3aa: CAWSVPDRPEGAFF
j_gene: TRBJ1-1
len: 14
d_gene: -
v_gene: TRBV30
abundance: many

CDR3nt: TGCGCCAGCAGCCAAGACGGATCTCCGTTGGGATTAGCCAACGTCCTGACTTTC
CDR3aa: CASSQDGSPLGLANVLTF
j_gene: TRBJ2-6
len: 18
d_gene: -
v_gene: TRBV4-1
abundance: many

CDR3nt: TGTGCCAGCAGCCCCGAGGCGGGGACTAACAATGAGCAGTTCTTC
CDR3aa: CASSPEAGTNNEQFF
j_gene: TRBJ2-1
len: 15
d_gene: TRBD2
v_gene: TRBV7-8
abundance: -

CDR3nt: TGCAGTGCTAGAGATCTTAATAGCAATCAGCCCCAGCATTTT
CDR3aa: CSARDLNSNQPQHF
j_gene: TRBJ1-5
len: 14
d_gene: -
v_gene: TRBV20-1
abundance: many

CDR3nt: TGCAGTGCTAGAGATATCGGAGGGGATAACACTGAAGCTTTCTTT
CDR3aa: CSARDIGGDNTEAFF
j_gene: TRBJ1-1
len: 15
d_gene: -
v_gene: TRBV20-1
abundance: many

CDR3nt: TGTGCCAGCAGCAACCTAGAGGGGGCCGCTGAGAATGAGCAGTTCTTC
CDR3aa: CASSNLEGAAENEQFF
j_gene: TRBJ2-1
len: 16
d_gene: TRBD1
v_gene: TRBV7-6
abundance: few

CDR3nt: TGTGCCAGCAGTTACTCGAAGGCGGGTTCGGGTAATGGCTACACCTTC
CDR3aa: CASSYSKAGSGNGYTF
j_gene: TRBJ1-2
len: 16
d_gene: -
v_gene: TRBV6-5
abundance: many